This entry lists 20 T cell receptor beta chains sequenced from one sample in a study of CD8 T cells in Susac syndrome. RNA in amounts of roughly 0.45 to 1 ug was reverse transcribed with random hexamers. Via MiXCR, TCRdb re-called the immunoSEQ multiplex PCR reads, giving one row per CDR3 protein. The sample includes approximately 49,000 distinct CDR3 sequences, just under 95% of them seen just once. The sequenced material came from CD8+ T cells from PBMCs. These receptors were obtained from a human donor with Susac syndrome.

CDR3 sequence reads: CAISELSNSGNTIYF. In nucleotides, the CDR3 is TGTGCCATCAGTGAGCTATCCAACTCTGGAAACACCATATATTTT. The chain carries TRBV10-3 and TRBJ1-3; D remains ambiguous. The CDR3 runs to 15 residues. The germline V gene has CDR1 ENHRY and CDR2 SYGVKD. V lost 2 bases and J lost 0, with 8 bases in between.

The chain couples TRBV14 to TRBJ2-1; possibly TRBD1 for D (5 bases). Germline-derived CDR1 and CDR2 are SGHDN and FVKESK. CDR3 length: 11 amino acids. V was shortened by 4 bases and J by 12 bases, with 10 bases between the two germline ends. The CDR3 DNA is TGTGCCAGCAGCCCCGGAAGGGGGCAGTTCTTC. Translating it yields CASSPGRGQFF.

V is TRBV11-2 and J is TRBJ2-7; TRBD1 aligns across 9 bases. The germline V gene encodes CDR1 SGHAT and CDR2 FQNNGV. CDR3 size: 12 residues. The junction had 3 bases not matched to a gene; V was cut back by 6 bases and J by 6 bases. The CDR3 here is CASSWTGVEQYF. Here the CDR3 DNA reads TGTGCCAGCAGTTGGACAGGGGTCGAGCAGTACTTC.

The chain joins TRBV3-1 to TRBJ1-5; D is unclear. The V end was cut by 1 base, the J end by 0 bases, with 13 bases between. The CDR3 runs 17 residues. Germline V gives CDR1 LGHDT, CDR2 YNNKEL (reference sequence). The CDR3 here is CASSQGFWEASNQPQHF. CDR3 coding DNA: TGTGCCAGCAGCCAAGGGTTCTGGGAGGCTAGCAATCAGCCCCAGCATTTT.

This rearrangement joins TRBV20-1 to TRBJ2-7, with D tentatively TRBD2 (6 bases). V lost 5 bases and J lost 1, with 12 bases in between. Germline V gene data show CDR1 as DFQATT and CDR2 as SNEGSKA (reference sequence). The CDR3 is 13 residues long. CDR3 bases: TGCAGTGCTCAGGACTATCAATCCTACGAGCAGTACTTC. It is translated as CSAQDYQSYEQYF.

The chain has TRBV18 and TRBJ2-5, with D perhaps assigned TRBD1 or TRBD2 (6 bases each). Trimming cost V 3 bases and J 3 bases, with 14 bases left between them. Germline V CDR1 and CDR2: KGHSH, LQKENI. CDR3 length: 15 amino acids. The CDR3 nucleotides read TGTGCCAGCTCACCGCTGCAGGGGACTGAAGAGACCCAGTACTTC. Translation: CASSPLQGTEETQYF.

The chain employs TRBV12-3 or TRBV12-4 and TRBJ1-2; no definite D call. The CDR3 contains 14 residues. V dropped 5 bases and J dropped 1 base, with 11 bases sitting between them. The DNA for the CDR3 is TGTGCCAGCAGTGTGGGGATACGTAACTATGGCTACACCTTC. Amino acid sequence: CASSVGIRNYGYTF.

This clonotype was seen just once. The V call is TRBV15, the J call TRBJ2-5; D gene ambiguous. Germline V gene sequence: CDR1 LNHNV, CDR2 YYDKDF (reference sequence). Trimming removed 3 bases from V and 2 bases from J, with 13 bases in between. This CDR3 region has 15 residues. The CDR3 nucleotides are TGTGCCACCAGCAGTGCTCAGTGGGATCAAGAGACCCAGTACTTC. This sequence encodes CATSSAQWDQETQYF.

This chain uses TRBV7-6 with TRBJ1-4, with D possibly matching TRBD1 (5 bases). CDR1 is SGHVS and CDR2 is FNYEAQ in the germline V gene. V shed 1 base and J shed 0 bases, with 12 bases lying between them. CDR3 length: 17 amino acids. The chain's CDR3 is CASSLVGHPATNEKLFF. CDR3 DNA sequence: TGTGCCAGCAGCTTAGTCGGACACCCTGCAACTAATGAAAAACTGTTTTTT.

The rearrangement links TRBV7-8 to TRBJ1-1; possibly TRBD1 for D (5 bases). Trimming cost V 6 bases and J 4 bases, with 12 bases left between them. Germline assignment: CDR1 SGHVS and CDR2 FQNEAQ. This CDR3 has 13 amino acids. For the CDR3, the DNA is TGTGCCAGCAGTGTAATGGGGGGCACTGAAGCTTTCTTT. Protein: CASSVMGGTEAFF.

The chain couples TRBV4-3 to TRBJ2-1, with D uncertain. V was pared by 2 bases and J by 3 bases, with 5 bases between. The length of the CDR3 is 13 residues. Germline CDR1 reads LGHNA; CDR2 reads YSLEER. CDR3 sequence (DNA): TGCGCCAGCAGCCAACAGATCTACAATGAGCAGTTCTTC. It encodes CASSQQIYNEQFF.

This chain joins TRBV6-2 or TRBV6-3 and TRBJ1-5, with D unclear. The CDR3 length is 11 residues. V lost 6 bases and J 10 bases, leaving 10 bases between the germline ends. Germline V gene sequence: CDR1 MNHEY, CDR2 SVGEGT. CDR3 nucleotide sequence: TGTGCCAGCAGCGAGGTGGGCCCCCAGCATTTT. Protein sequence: CASSEVGPQHF.

The CDR3 DNA sequence: TGTGCCACCAGCAGAGATGCTGCGGGGCGCCGCACAGATACGCAGTATTTT. Translating gives CATSRDAAGRRTDTQYF. V is TRBV15 and J is TRBJ2-3; D may be TRBD2 (6 bases). This CDR3 is 17 amino acids long. V was clipped by 0 bases and J by 1 base, with 14 bases between them. Germline V gives CDR1 LNHNV, CDR2 YYDKDF (reference sequence).

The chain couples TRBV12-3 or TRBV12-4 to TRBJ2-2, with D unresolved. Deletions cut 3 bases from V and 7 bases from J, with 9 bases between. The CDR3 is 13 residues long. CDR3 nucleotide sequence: TGTGCCAGCAGTTTTGGGGTCGGCGGGGAGCTGTTTTTT. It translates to CASSFGVGGELFF.

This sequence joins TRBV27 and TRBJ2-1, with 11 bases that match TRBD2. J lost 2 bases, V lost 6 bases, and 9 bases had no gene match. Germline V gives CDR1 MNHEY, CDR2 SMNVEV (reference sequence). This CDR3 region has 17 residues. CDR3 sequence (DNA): TGTGCCAGCAGCCCCGCCCCGGGACTAGCGGCCTACAATGAGCAGTTCTTC. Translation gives CASSPAPGLAAYNEQFF.

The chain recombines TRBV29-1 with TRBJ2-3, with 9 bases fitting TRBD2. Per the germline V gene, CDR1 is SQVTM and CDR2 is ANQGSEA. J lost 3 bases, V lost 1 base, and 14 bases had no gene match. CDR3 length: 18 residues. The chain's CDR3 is CSVEGVAGGSFGTDTQYF. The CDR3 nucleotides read TGCAGCGTTGAAGGAGTCGCGGGGGGGTCCTTCGGGACAGATACGCAGTATTTT.

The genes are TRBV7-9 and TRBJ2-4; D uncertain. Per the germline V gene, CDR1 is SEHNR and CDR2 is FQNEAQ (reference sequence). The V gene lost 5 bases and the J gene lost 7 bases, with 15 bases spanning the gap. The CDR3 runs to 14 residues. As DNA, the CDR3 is TGTGCCAGCAGCATCGAGGCCGGTGGGAACATTCAGTACTTC. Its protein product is CASSIEAGGNIQYF.

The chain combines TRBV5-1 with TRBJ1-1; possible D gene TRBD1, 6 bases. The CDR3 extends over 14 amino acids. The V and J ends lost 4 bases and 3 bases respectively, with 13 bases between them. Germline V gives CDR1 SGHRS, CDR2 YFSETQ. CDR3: CASSRQGRDTEAFF. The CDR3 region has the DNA TGCGCCAGCAGCCGCCAGGGGCGAGACACTGAAGCTTTCTTT.

The DNA of the CDR3 is TGTGCCAGCAGCCCACGACAGGGGACGACAGCTAACTATGGCTACACCTTC. It yields the protein CASSPRQGTTANYGYTF. The chain carries TRBV9 and TRBJ1-2; TRBD1 matches 8 bases. V dropped 4 bases and J dropped 0; count of bases not matched to a gene: 11. Germline V gives CDR1 SGDLS, CDR2 YYNGEE. The CDR3 is made up of 17 amino acids. The full variable domain, completed using reference TRBV9 and TRBJ1-2, is DSGVTQTPKHLITATGQRVTLRCSPRSGDLSVYWYQQSLDQGLQFLIQYYNGEERAKGNILERFSAQQFPDLHSELNLSSLELGDSALYFCASSPRQGTTANYGYTFGSGTRLTVV.

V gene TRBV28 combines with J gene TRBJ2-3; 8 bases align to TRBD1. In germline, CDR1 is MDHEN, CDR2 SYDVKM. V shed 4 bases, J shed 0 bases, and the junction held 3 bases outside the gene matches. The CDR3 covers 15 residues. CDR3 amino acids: CASSSGQASTDTQYF. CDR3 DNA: TGTGCCAGCAGTTCGGGACAGGCCAGCACAGATACGCAGTATTTT.